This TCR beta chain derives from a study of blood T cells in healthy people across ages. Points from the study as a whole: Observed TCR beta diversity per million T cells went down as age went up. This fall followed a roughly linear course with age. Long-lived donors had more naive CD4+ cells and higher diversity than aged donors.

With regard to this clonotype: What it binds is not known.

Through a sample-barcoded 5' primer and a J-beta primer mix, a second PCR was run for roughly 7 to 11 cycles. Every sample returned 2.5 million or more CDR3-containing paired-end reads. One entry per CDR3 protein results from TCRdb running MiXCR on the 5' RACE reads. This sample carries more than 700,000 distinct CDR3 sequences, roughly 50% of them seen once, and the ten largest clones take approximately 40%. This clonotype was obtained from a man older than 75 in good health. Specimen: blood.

The CDR3 loop is CASSQARNSYEQYF. The CDR3 DNA sequence: TGTGCCAGCAGCCAAGCCAGAAACTCCTACGAGCAGTACTTC. This chain joins TRBV3-1 and TRBJ2-7; D ambiguous. Looked up from germline, CDR1 is LGHDT and CDR2 is YNNKEL (reference sequence). Trimming pared 1 base from V and 0 bases from J, leaving 7 bases between. The CDR3 sequence is 14 residues long.